This entry lists 12 T cell receptor beta chains sequenced from one sample in a study of blood T cell repertoires in COVID-19. This table comes from immunoSEQ multiplex PCR, and its TCRdb copy is limited to in-frame clones, with some not included. The sample records 250,000 to 350,000 clones, roughly 90% being singletons. The sequenced sample was peripheral blood. The origin of the receptors is a woman aged 25 to 39 with COVID-19, enrolled during active disease.

In its sample, this clone was seen once. The V and J genes are TRBV19 and TRBJ1-2, with TRBD1 matching over 11 bases. The CDR3 has 16 amino acids. Per the germline V gene, CDR1 is LNHDA and CDR2 is SQIVND (reference sequence). With 3 bases clipped from V and 4 bases from J, the junction kept 7 bases outside the gene matches. CDR3 nucleotides: TGTGCCAGTAGTATCTATGTAGGACAGGGGGCCTATGGCTACACCTTC. Its protein product is CASSIYVGQGAYGYTF.

The rearrangement links TRBV2 to TRBJ2-3, with TRBD1 matching over 9 bases. Losses at the gene ends were 5 bases for V and 6 bases for J; bases not matched to a gene: 6. Germline lookup yields CDR1 SNHLY and CDR2 FYNNEI. This CDR3 spans 14 amino acids. DNA of the CDR3: TGTGCCAGCAGTTACGACAGGGGGAGGGATACGCAGTATTTT. The encoded protein is CASSYDRGRDTQYF. The full variable domain, completed using reference TRBV2 and TRBJ2-3, is EPEVTQTPSHQVTQMGQEVILRCVPISNHLYFYWYRQILGQKVEFLVSFYNNEISEKSEIFDDQFSVERPDGSNFTLKIRSTKLEDSAMYFCASSYDRGRDTQYFGPGTRLTVL.

This sequence joins TRBV6-5 and TRBJ1-2, with a weak D call TRBD1 (6 bases). The germline CDR1 and CDR2 sequences are MNHEY and SVGAGI. Trimming removed 5 bases at V and 0 bases at J, with 13 bases between. This CDR3 spans 15 amino acids. The DNA for the CDR3 is TGTGCCAGCAGTACTTTCACAGGGACTAACTATGGCTACACCTTC. Translation: CASSTFTGTNYGYTF.

The J gene is TRBJ2-7, the V gene TRBV5-4, with TRBD2 matching over 8 bases. V lost 3 bases, J lost 0 bases, and 5 bases stayed unmatched. Germline CDR1 is SGHNT and CDR2 is YYREEE (reference sequence). CDR3 length: 15 amino acids. The chain's CDR3 is CASSSPGGVSYEQYF. CDR3 in DNA: TGTGCCAGCAGCTCCCCCGGGGGGGTCTCCTACGAGCAGTACTTC.

The chain uses TRBV19 and TRBJ2-7; tentative D call: TRBD2 (7 bases). The V end lost 10 bases, the J end lost 3 bases, and 25 bases lay between the germline ends. CDR3 length: 16 residues. Germline lookup yields CDR1 LNHDA and CDR2 SQIVND (reference sequence). The CDR3 DNA is TGTGCCACCGCCCCCCGTCCGGGGGGCGTCATCTACGAGCAGTACTTC. Translated, it gives CATAPRPGGVIYEQYF.

A remark on this clone: This specimen includes other DNA sequences encoding the same CDR3. V is TRBV5-1 and J is TRBJ2-7; 11 nucleotides align to TRBD2. V was pared by 0 bases and J by 4 bases, with 3 bases of the junction left unmatched. Germline lookup yields CDR1 SGHRS and CDR2 YFSETQ. The CDR3 totals 15 residues. CDR3 nucleotides: TGCGCCAGCAGCTTGGAACTAGCGGGAGTTTACGAGCAGTACTTC. As protein: CASSLELAGVYEQYF.

V usage is TRBV7-8 and J usage is TRBJ2-1, with 8 bases matching TRBD1. V gave up 5 bases and J gave up 1 base; unmatched junction bases: 10. This CDR3 has 17 amino acids. CDR1 and CDR2 from the germline V gene are SGHVS and FQNEAQ. The CDR3 protein is CASSLNLDRASYNEQFF. The DNA of the CDR3 is TGTGCCAGCAGCCTAAACCTGGACAGGGCATCCTACAATGAGCAGTTCTTC.

V and J are TRBV18 and TRBJ2-2, with TRBD1 as a possible D gene (6 bases). V was clipped by 6 bases and J by 0 bases, with 14 bases between them. In germline, CDR1 is KGHSH, CDR2 LQKENI. CDR3 size: 16 residues. DNA for the CDR3: TGTGCCAGCTCGTTTAGGACAGATTCGAACACCGGGGAGCTGTTTTTT. Translation: CASSFRTDSNTGELFF.

V usage is TRBV28 and J usage is TRBJ2-6, with D tentatively TRBD2 (6 bases). V shed 5 bases and J shed 3 bases, with 14 bases lying between them. The germline V gene has CDR1 MDHEN and CDR2 SYDVKM. This CDR3 has 16 residues. The DNA for the CDR3 is TGTGCCAGCAGTGGGGCGGGGTTCGGTGGGGCCAACGTCCTGACTTTC. Encoded protein: CASSGAGFGGANVLTF.

The chain uses TRBV9 and TRBJ1-1; possible D gene TRBD1, 5 bases. Trimming left V 2 bases short and J 1 base short, with 9 bases between. Germline lookup yields CDR1 SGDLS and CDR2 YYNGEE. This CDR3 region has 14 residues. DNA of the CDR3: TGTGCCAGCAGCGTTCAGGGATCGAACACTGAAGCTTTCTTT. Translated: CASSVQGSNTEAFF.

The rearrangement links TRBV11-2 to TRBJ2-1; D may be TRBD2 (6 bases). V was pared by 5 bases and J by 6 bases, with 17 bases between. CDR3 size: 15 residues. Germline V gives CDR1 SGHAT, CDR2 FQNNGV. CDR3 nucleotide sequence: TGTGCCAGCAGCCCTCTAGCGAAAAGCATCAATGAGCAGTTCTTC. It translates to CASSPLAKSINEQFF.

The rearrangement links TRBV6-9 to TRBJ2-5; TRBD1 might be the D (5 bases). V was pared by 9 bases and J by 2 bases, with 10 bases between. The germline gives CDR1 MNHGY, CDR2 SVAAGI. CDR3 length equals 12 residues. This CDR3 reads CASNRPQETQYF. CDR3 nucleotide sequence: TGTGCCAGTAACAGGCCGCAAGAGACCCAGTACTTC.